These 2 T cell receptor beta chains were sequenced from one sample in a study. Tregs were sorted as CD4+CD25+CD127-/low cells. TCRdb ran MiXCR on the 5' RACE reads and lists one entry per CDR3 protein. Here the sample spans approximately 10,000 distinct CDR3 sequences, roughly 27% being singletons. Sequenced sample: Tregs sorted from blood. These receptors were collected from a female donor with breast cancer.

Note on this clonotype: The junction shows a germline mismatch at one end, possibly a read error. V usage is TRBV9 and J usage is TRBJ2-3; possibly TRBD2 for D (5 bases). Germline lookup yields CDR1 SGDLS and CDR2 YYNGEE. CDR3 size: 17 residues. The CDR3 sequence is CASSANRAEASKDTQYF. CDR3 in DNA: TGTGCCAGCAGTGCAAACAGAGCGGAAGCTAGCAAAGATACGCAGTATTTT.

By share, this clonotype ranks as medium-sized. This chain links TRBV6-5 with TRBJ2-3; the D gene could be TRBD1 or TRBD2 (7 bases each). The ends were cut back, 0 bases at V and 4 bases at J, with 17 bases in the middle. Per germline, CDR1 MNHEY and CDR2 SVGAGI. The CDR3 length is 17 residues. The CDR3 DNA follows: TGTGCCAGCAGTTACTCGGCGAGACAGGGAGGGCCAGATACGCAGTATTTT. Amino acids: CASSYSARQGGPDTQYF.